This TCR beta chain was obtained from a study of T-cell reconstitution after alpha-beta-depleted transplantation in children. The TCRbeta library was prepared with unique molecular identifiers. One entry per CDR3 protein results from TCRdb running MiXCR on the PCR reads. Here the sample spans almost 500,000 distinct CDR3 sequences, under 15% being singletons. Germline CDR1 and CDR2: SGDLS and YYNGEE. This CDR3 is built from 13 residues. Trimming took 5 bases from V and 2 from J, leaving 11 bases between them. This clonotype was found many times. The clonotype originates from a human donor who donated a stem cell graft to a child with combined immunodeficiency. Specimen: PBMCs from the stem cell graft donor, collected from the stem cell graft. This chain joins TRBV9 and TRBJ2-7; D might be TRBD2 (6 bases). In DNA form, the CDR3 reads TGTGCCAGCAGTCGGGAGACAGCCTACGAGCAGTACTTC. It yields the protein CASSRETAYEQYF.